This entry is about one T cell receptor (beta chain). Its specificity is unknown. These data originate in a study of CD8+ T cells in alopecia areata. Broader study findings: More clonal than normal scalp was lesional scalp, particularly alopecia totalis/universalis. With patients, TCR sharing proved less clear than in mice, a difference possibly related to HLA. Expanded CD8+ clones among the top 100, as well as scalp clonality, were significantly decreased by tofacitinib.

Extracted RNA was reverse transcribed, and the resulting cDNA served as sequencing template. Clones were sequenced by immunoSEQ multiplex PCR, and TCRdb holds only the in-frame ones, with some missing. The table shows approximately 130,000 clones, with 61% occurring only once. Germline V lookup: CDR1 GTSNPN, CDR2 SVGIG (reference sequence). The CDR3 is made up of 14 amino acids. Unmatched junction bases numbered 4, after V lost 1 base and J lost 4 bases. As to treatment: oral pan-JAK inhibitor, 5-10 mg twice daily. This sample comprised CD4+ T cells sorted from blood, obtained at week 4, from a patient treated with tofacitinib. This clonotype originated in a human donor with alopecia areata. The chain uses TRBV30 and TRBJ2-1; 7 bases align to TRBD2. In DNA, the CDR3 is TGTGCCTGGAGTGCTCTAGCGGAATACAATGAGCAGTTCTTC. Translating gives CAWSALAEYNEQFF.